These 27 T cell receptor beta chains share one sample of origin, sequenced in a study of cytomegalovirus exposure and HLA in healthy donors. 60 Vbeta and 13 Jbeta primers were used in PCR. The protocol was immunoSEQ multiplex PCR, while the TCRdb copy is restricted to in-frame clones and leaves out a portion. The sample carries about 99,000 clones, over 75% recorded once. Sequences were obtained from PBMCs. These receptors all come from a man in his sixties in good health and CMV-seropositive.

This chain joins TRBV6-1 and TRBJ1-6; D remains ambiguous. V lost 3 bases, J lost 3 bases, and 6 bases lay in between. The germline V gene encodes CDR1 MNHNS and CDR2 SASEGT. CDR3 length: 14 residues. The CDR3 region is CASSDSVYNSPLHF. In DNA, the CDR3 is TGTGCCAGCAGTGACTCCGTCTATAATTCACCCCTCCACTTT.

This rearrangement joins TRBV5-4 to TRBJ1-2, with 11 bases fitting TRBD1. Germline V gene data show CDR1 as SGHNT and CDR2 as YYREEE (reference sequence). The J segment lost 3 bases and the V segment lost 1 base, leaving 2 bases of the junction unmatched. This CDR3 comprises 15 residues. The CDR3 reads CASSLSGQGDYGYTF. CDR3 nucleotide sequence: TGTGCCAGCAGCTTGTCGGGACAGGGGGACTATGGCTACACCTTC. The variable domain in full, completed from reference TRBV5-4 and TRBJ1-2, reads ETGVTQSPTHLIKTRGQQVTLRCSSQSGHNTVSWYQQALGQGPQFIFQYYREEENGRGNFPPRFSGLQFPNYSSELNVNALELDDSALYLCASSLSGQGDYGYTFGSGTRLTVV.

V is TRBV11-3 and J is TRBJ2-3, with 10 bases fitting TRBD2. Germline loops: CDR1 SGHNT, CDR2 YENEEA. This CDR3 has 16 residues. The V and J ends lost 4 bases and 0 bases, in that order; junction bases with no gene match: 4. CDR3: CASSSGTSESTDTQYF. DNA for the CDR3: TGTGCCAGCAGCTCAGGGACTAGCGAGAGCACAGATACGCAGTATTTT.

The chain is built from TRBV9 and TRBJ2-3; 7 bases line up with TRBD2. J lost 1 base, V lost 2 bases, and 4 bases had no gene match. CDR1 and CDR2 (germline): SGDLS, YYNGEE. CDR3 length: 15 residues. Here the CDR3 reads CASSVQAGRTDTQYF. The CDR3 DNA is TGTGCCAGCAGCGTTCAAGCGGGACGCACAGATACGCAGTATTTT. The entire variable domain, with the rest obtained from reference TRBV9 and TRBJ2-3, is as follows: DSGVTQTPKHLITATGQRVTLRCSPRSGDLSVYWYQQSLDQGLQFLIQYYNGEERAKGNILERFSAQQFPDLHSELNLSSLELGDSALYFCASSVQAGRTDTQYFGPGTRLTVL.

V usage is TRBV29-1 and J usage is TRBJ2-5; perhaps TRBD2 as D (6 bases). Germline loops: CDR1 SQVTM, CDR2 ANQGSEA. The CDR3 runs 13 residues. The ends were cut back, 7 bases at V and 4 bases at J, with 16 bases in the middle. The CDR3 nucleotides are TGCAGCGCCGAGAGGATGCGGGGAGAGACCCAGTACTTC. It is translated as CSAERMRGETQYF.

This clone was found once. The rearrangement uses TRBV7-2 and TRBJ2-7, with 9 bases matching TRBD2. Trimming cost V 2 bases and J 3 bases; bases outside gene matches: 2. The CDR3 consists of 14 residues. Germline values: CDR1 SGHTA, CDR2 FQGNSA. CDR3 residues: CASSLLSGGYEQYF. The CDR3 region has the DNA TGTGCCAGCAGCTTACTTAGCGGGGGCTACGAGCAGTACTTC.

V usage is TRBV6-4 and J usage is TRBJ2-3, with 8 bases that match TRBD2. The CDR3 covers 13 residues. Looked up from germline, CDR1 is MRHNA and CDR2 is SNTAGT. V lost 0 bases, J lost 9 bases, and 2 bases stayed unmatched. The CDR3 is CASSDSGLVTQYF. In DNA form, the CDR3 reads TGTGCCAGCAGTGACTCGGGACTAGTGACGCAGTATTTT.

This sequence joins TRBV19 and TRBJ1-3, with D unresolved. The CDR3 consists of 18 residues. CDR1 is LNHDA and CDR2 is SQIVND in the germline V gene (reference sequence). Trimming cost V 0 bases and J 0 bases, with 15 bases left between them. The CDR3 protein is CASSIDFSGFLSGNTIYF. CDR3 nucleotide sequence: TGTGCCAGTAGTATAGATTTTTCAGGATTCCTCTCTGGAAACACCATATATTTT.

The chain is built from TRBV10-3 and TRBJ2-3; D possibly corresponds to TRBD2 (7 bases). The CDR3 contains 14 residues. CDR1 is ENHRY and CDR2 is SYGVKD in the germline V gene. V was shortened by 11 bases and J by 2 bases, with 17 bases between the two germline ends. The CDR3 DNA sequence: TGTGCCTCAGGGAGGGGGGGCGACACAGATACGCAGTATTTT. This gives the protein CASGRGGDTDTQYF.

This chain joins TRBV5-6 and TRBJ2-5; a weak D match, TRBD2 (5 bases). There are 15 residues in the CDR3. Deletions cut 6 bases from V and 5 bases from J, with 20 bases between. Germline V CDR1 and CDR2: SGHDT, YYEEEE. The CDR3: CASMLLGLGKETQYF. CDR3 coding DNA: TGTGCCAGCATGTTACTAGGGCTAGGGAAGGAGACCCAGTACTTC. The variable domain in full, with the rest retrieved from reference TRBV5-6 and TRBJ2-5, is DAGVTQSPTHLIKTRGQQVTLRCSPKSGHDTVSWYQQALGQGPQFIFQYYEEEERQRGNFPDRFSGHQFPNYSSELNVNALLLGDSALYLCASMLLGLGKETQYFGPGTRLLVL.

For the CDR3, the DNA is TGTGCCAGCAGTTATAGACTTCTGAGCTCCTACGAGCAGTACTTC. Its translation is CASSYRLLSSYEQYF. V usage is TRBV27 and J usage is TRBJ2-7; unclear D gene. The CDR3 is 15 residues long. V lost 4 bases and J lost 0, with 13 bases in between. Per the germline V gene, CDR1 is MNHEY and CDR2 is SMNVEV (reference sequence).

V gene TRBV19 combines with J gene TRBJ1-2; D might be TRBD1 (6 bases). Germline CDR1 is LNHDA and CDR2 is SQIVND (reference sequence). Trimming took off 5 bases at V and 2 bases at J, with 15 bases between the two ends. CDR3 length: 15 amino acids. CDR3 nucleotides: TGTGCCAGTAGTCCCCTCCCAGGGGTGAACTATGGCTACACCTTC. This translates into CASSPLPGVNYGYTF.

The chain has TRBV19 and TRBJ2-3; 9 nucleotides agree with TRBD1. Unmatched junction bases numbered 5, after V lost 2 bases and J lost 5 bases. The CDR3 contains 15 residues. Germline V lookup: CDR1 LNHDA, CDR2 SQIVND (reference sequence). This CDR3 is CASSITGTGRDTQYF. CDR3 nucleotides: TGTGCCAGTAGTATAACCGGGACAGGGCGAGATACGCAGTATTTT.

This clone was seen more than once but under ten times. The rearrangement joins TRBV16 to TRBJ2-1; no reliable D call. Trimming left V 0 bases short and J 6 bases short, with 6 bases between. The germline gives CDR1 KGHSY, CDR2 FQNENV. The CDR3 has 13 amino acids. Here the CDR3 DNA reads TGTGCCAGCAGCCAATCGCTCGGCAATGAGCAGTTCTTC. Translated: CASSQSLGNEQFF.

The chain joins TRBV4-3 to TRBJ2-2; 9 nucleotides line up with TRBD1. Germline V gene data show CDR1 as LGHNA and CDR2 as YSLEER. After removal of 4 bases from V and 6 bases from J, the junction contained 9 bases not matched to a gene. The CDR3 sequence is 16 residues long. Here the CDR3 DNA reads TGCGCCAGCAGCCCTCCCCCGGGACAGGGTTCCGGGGAGCTGTTTTTT. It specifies CASSPPPGQGSGELFF.

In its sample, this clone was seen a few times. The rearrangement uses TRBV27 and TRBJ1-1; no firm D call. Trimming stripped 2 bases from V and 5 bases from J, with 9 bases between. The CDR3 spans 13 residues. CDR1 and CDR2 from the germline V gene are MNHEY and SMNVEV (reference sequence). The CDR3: CASSLEEGTEAFF. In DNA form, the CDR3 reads TGTGCCAGCAGTTTAGAAGAGGGAACTGAAGCTTTCTTT.

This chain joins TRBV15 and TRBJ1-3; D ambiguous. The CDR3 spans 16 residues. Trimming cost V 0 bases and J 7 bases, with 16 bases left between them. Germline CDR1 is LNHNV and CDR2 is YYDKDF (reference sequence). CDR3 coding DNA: TGTGCCACCAGCAGAGATAAGGCAGGCCGTCCGAACACCATATATTTT. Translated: CATSRDKAGRPNTIYF.

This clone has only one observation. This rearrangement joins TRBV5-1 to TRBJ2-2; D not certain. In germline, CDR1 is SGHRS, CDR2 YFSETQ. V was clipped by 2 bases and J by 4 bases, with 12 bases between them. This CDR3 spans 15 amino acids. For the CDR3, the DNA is TGCGCCAGCAGCTTAGTACGGCGGAGCACCGGGGAGCTGTTTTTT. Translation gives CASSLVRRSTGELFF.

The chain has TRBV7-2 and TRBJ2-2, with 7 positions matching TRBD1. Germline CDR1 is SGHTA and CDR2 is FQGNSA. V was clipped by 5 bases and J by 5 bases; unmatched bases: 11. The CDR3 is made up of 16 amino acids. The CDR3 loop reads CASSHRRQGSTGELFF. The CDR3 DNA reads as TGTGCCAGCAGCCACAGGAGACAGGGCTCGACCGGGGAGCTGTTTTTT.

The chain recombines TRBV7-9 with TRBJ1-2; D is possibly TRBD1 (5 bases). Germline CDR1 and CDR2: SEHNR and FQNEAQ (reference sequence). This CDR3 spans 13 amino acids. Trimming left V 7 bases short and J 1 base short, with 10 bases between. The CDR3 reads CASTLGDNYGYTF. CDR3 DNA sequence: TGTGCCAGCACCCTAGGGGATAACTATGGCTACACCTTC.

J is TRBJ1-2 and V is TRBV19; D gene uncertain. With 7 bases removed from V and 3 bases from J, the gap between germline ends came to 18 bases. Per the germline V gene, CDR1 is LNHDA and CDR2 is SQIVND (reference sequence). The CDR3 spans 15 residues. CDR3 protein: CASTQGRLGDYGYTF. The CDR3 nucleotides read TGTGCCAGTACTCAAGGACGTCTGGGAGACTATGGCTACACCTTC.

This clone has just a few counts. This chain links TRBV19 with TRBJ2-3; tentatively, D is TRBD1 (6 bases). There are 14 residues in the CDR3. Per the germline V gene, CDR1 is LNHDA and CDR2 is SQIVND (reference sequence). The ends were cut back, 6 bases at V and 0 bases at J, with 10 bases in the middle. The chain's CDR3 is CASSWDTSTDTQYF. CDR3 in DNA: TGTGCCAGTAGCTGGGACACCAGCACAGATACGCAGTATTTT.

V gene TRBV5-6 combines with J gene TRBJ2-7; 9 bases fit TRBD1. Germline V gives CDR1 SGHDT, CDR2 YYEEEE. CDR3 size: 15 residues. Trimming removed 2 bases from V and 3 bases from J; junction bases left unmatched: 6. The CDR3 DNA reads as TGTGCCAGCAGCTTAGGGACAGGGTCGTTCTACGAGCAGTACTTC. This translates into CASSLGTGSFYEQYF.

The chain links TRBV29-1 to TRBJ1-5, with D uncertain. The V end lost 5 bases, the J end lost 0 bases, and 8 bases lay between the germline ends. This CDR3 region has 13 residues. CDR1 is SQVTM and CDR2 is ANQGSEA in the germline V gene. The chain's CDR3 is CSVSDNSNQPQHF. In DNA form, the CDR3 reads TGCAGCGTTTCTGACAATAGCAATCAGCCCCAGCATTTT.

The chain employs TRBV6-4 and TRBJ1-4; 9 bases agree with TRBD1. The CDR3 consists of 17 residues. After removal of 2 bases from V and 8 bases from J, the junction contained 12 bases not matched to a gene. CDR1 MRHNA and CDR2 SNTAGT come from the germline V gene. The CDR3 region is CASSDHKGDREREKLFF. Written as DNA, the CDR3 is TGTGCCAGCAGTGACCACAAAGGGGACAGGGAAAGGGAAAAACTGTTTTTT.

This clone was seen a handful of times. CDR3 sequence reads: CASSQDWSGGRTDTQYF. The CDR3 bases are TGCGCCAGCAGCCAAGATTGGAGCGGGGGCCGCACAGATACGCAGTATTTT. The rearrangement links TRBV4-1 to TRBJ2-3; 8 bases match TRBD2. Germline loops: CDR1 MGHRA, CDR2 YSYEKL. This CDR3 spans 17 amino acids. Trimming removed 0 bases from V and 1 base from J; junction bases left unmatched: 6.

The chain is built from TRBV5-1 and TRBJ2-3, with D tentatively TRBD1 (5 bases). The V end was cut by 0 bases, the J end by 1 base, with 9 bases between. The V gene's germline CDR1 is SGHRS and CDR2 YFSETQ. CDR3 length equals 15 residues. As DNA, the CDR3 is TGCGCCAGCAGCTTGGATGGGGCCGGCACAGATACGCAGTATTTT. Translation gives CASSLDGAGTDTQYF.